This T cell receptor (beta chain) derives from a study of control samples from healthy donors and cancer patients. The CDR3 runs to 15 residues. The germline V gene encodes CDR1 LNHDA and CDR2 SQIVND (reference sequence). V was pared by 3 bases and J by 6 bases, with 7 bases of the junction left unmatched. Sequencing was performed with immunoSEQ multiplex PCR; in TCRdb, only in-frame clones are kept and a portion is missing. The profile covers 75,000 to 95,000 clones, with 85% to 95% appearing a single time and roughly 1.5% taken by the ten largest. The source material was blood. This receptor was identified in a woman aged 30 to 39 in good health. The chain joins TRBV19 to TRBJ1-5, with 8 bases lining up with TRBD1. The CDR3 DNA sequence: TGTGCCAGTAGTATTGCGGCAGGGGGCCTTCAGCCCCAGCATTTT. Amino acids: CASSIAAGGLQPQHF.